The 21 T cell receptor beta chains below come from one sample, sequenced in a study of cytomegalovirus exposure and HLA in healthy donors. In the PCR, 60 Vbeta and 13 Jbeta primers were used. The repertoire was sequenced with immunoSEQ multiplex PCR; TCRdb's copy has only in-frame clones and lacks some. The sample data list some 42,000 clones. Sequencing was performed on PBMCs. These receptor sequences come from a man aged 25-45 years in good health and CMV-seronegative.

This rearrangement joins TRBV30 to TRBJ1-1; D might be TRBD1 (6 bases). The V gene lost 4 bases and the J gene lost 1 base, with 10 bases spanning the gap. The CDR3 is 13 amino acids. Germline CDR1 GTSNPN, CDR2 SVGIG (reference sequence). CDR3 region: CAWTLTGNTEAFF. CDR3 in DNA: TGTGCCTGGACCCTGACAGGGAACACTGAAGCTTTCTTT.

J is TRBJ1-1 and V is TRBV5-4, with D maybe TRBD1 (6 bases). CDR1 and CDR2 from the germline V gene are SGHNT and YYREEE (reference sequence). This CDR3 has 15 amino acids. The V gene lost 1 base and the J gene lost 3 bases, with 13 bases spanning the gap. The chain's CDR3 is CASSLPAGAYTEAFF. Here the CDR3 DNA reads TGTGCCAGCAGCTTGCCGGCGGGGGCATACACTGAAGCTTTCTTT.

V and J are TRBV18 and TRBJ2-3; perhaps TRBD2 as D (6 bases). The CDR3 is made up of 16 amino acids. CDR1 KGHSH and CDR2 LQKENI come from the germline V gene. The germline V and J ends were trimmed by 2 bases and 3 bases, with 15 bases remaining between them. In DNA, the CDR3 is TGTGCCAGCTCACCATACCCCGGCGGGGAAACAGATACGCAGTATTTT. This translates into CASSPYPGGETDTQYF.

The CDR3 region is CASSKLAGAREQYF. CDR3 DNA: TGTGCCAGCAGTAAACTAGCGGGAGCGCGAGAGCAGTACTTC. The chain recombines TRBV6-5 with TRBJ2-5; TRBD2 matches at 11 bases. Germline CDR1 MNHEY, CDR2 SVGAGI. CDR3 length: 14 amino acids. With 5 bases clipped from V and 11 bases from J, the junction kept 10 bases outside the gene matches.

The chain links TRBV29-1 to TRBJ2-1, with no clear D. CDR1 is SQVTM, CDR2 ANQGSEA, per germline. V lost 3 bases, J lost 6 bases, and 12 bases lay in between. There are 13 residues in the CDR3. The CDR3 sequence: CSVDSRLVNEQFF. CDR3 nucleotides: TGCAGCGTTGACTCCCGGTTAGTCAATGAGCAGTTCTTC.

In DNA, the CDR3 is TGTGCCAGCAGAATCGGGACTAGCGCTTTAAATGAGCAGTTCTTC. Translating gives CASRIGTSALNEQFF. V usage is TRBV6-1 and J usage is TRBJ2-1; the match to TRBD2 covers 10 bases. The CDR3 runs 15 residues. The J segment lost 7 bases and the V segment lost 6 bases, leaving 9 bases of the junction unmatched. Germline CDR1 MNHNS, CDR2 SASEGT.

The V call is TRBV14, the J call TRBJ2-1; 15 positions agree with TRBD2. Trimming cost V 6 bases and J 7 bases; bases outside gene matches: 1. Germline V gene lookup returns CDR1 SGHDN and CDR2 FVKESK. This CDR3 comprises 14 residues. The CDR3 nucleotides read TGTGCCAGCAGAGGGACTAGCGGGAGGAATGAGCAGTTCTTC. The encoded protein is CASRGTSGRNEQFF.

The chain combines TRBV7-9 with TRBJ2-1, with TRBD2 matching over 9 bases. J was trimmed by 10 bases and V by 9 bases; bases with no gene match: 7. This CDR3 contains 12 residues. Germline assignment: CDR1 SEHNR and CDR2 FQNEAQ (reference sequence). CDR3 region: CASQVAGVEQFF. The CDR3 nucleotides read TGTGCCAGTCAGGTAGCGGGAGTCGAGCAGTTCTTC.

The genes are TRBV11-2 and TRBJ2-7, with 7 bases lining up with TRBD2. Germline V gene lookup returns CDR1 SGHAT and CDR2 FQNNGV. After removal of 5 bases from V and 5 bases from J, the junction contained 9 bases not matched to a gene. The CDR3 contains 14 residues. The CDR3 DNA reads TGTGCCAGCAGCGGGAGGGCAGGGAGCCACGAGCAGTACTTC. Protein product: CASSGRAGSHEQYF.

CDR3 sequence: CASSLGLQGTQYF. The CDR3, as DNA: TGTGCCAGCAGCTTGGGACTCCAGGGGACCCAGTACTTC. J is TRBJ2-5 and V is TRBV7-9; weak D call: TRBD2 (6 bases). V shed 3 bases and J shed 7 bases, with 12 bases lying between them. The CDR3 is made up of 13 amino acids. Per germline, CDR1 SEHNR and CDR2 FQNEAQ (reference sequence).

The J gene is TRBJ2-1, the V gene TRBV27; D may be TRBD1 (6 bases). V dropped 5 bases and J dropped 2 bases, with 10 bases sitting between them. The CDR3 totals 14 residues. Germline CDR1 and CDR2: MNHEY and SMNVEV (reference sequence). Here the CDR3 reads CASSPYRAYNEQFF. CDR3 in DNA: TGTGCCAGCAGTCCGTACAGGGCCTACAATGAGCAGTTCTTC.

The chain joins TRBV7-9 to TRBJ1-2, with D perhaps matching TRBD1 (5 bases). V was clipped by 1 base and J by 7 bases, with 16 bases between them. Germline loops: CDR1 SEHNR, CDR2 FQNEAQ (reference sequence). The CDR3 extends over 15 amino acids. The CDR3 nucleotides read TGTGCCAGCAGCTTAGGGTACAATACAGGCCGTGGCTACACCTTC. Translation: CASSLGYNTGRGYTF.

Remarks on this clone: Its ends do not fully match the called genes, so a read error is possible. The chain recombines TRBV7-9 with TRBJ2-1; TRBD2 matches at 10 bases. Germline CDR1 and CDR2: SEHNR and FQNEAQ (reference sequence). CDR3 length: 14 amino acids. In DNA, the CDR3 is TGTGCCAGCAGCCTAGCGGGAGAATTTGGGGAGCAGTTCTTC. Encoded protein: CASSLAGEFGEQFF.

The CDR3 nucleotides read TGTGCCTGGAGTGAACAGCCCTACGAGCAGTACTTC. Amino acids: CAWSEQPYEQYF. The chain combines TRBV30 with TRBJ2-7; D remains ambiguous. Trimming left V 1 base short and J 2 bases short, with 6 bases between. The CDR3 runs 12 residues. Germline V gene data show CDR1 as GTSNPN and CDR2 as SVGIG (reference sequence).

This chain links TRBV6-1 with TRBJ2-3; a weak D match, TRBD2 (5 bases). This CDR3 contains 11 residues. V dropped 11 bases and J dropped 6 bases, with 12 bases sitting between them. Germline V gene lookup returns CDR1 MNHNS and CDR2 SASEGT. The CDR3 region is CAGLFADTQYF. The DNA of the CDR3 is TGTGCCGGACTCTTTGCCGATACGCAGTATTTT.

The chain links TRBV5-1 to TRBJ2-3; TRBD1 is a possible D gene (6 bases). The V gene lost 4 bases and the J gene lost 3 bases, with 18 bases spanning the gap. The CDR3 has 16 amino acids. The germline gives CDR1 SGHRS, CDR2 YFSETQ. The CDR3 loop reads CASSPRPKGVTDTQYF. The CDR3 bases are TGCGCCAGCAGCCCGCGCCCTAAGGGGGTTACAGATACGCAGTATTTT.

The genes are TRBV20-1 and TRBJ1-1, with 7 positions matching TRBD1. CDR3 length: 11 amino acids. The V gene's germline CDR1 is DFQATT and CDR2 SNEGSKA (reference sequence). V lost 6 bases and J lost 8; bases outside the gene matches: 6. The CDR3 is CSALGQAEAFF. The CDR3 DNA reads as TGCAGTGCACTTGGACAGGCGGAAGCTTTCTTT.

The chain joins TRBV7-9 to TRBJ2-7; 10 bases line up with TRBD2. This CDR3 has 15 residues. CDR1 SEHNR and CDR2 FQNEAQ come from the germline V gene (reference sequence). After removal of 5 bases from V and 1 base from J, the junction contained 5 bases not matched to a gene. For the CDR3, the DNA is TGTGCCAGCAGCAATAGCGGGAGGCCGTCCTACGAGCAGTACTTC. Translating it yields CASSNSGRPSYEQYF.

The gene calls are TRBV6-1 and TRBJ1-2, with D tentatively TRBD1 (5 bases). Germline V gene data show CDR1 as MNHNS and CDR2 as SASEGT. This CDR3 has 15 amino acids. Trimming shortened V by 11 bases and J by 1 base, and 20 bases separated the two germline ends. The CDR3 region has the DNA TGTGCCGGGGCGGAGGGCAGACCCGTTAACTATGGCTACACCTTC. Translation: CAGAEGRPVNYGYTF.

The chain links TRBV6-5 to TRBJ2-7; 8 bases are shared with TRBD1. In germline, CDR1 is MNHEY, CDR2 SVGAGI. After removal of 5 bases from V and 3 bases from J, the junction contained 9 bases not matched to a gene. This CDR3 has 15 amino acids. The CDR3 loop reads CASSIPGQAVYEQYF. CDR3 coding DNA: TGTGCCAGCAGTATTCCGGGACAGGCAGTCTACGAGCAGTACTTC.

The chain employs TRBV29-1 and TRBJ2-5; a weak D match, TRBD1 (6 bases). The J call may not be correct, given that the DNA end is closer to TRBJ2-7. CDR1 is SQVTM and CDR2 is ANQGSEA in the germline V gene. The CDR3 has 12 residues. The CDR3, as DNA: TGCAGCGTACAGGGTTCCGCCTACGAGCAGTACTTC. It encodes CSVQGSAYEQYF.